Each of the 2 T cell receptor beta chains below was sequenced from the same sample in a study of identical twins. One entry per CDR3 protein, called by TCRdb with MiXCR from the 5' RACE reads. The sample includes some 590,000 distinct CDR3 sequences, just under 10% seen only once; the top ten take roughly 3.2%. The same sample was also studied in work on yellow fever vaccine responses in identical twins.

Sequencing used PBMCs. The receptors here all came from a woman between 18 and 29 years old in good health.

This clonotype was recorded a few times. The rearrangement links TRBV2 to TRBJ1-1; 8 positions agree with TRBD1. Germline CDR1 and CDR2: SNHLY and FYNNEI. This CDR3 comprises 14 residues. Trimming took 7 bases from V and 3 from J; bases not matched to a gene: 7. Written as DNA, the CDR3 is TGTGCCAGCACCCGACAGGGGACGGACACTGAAGCTTTCTTT. Translated: CASTRQGTDTEAFF.

Ten or more counts support this clonotype. CDR3 bases: TGCGCCAGCAGCTTGTTCCGGATGTACACCGGGGAGCTGTTTTTT. Translation: CASSLFRMYTGELFF. The chain employs TRBV5-1 and TRBJ2-2; D remains unclear. V lost 1 base and J lost 3, with 10 bases in between. The CDR3 consists of 15 residues. Germline-derived CDR1 and CDR2 are SGHRS and YFSETQ.